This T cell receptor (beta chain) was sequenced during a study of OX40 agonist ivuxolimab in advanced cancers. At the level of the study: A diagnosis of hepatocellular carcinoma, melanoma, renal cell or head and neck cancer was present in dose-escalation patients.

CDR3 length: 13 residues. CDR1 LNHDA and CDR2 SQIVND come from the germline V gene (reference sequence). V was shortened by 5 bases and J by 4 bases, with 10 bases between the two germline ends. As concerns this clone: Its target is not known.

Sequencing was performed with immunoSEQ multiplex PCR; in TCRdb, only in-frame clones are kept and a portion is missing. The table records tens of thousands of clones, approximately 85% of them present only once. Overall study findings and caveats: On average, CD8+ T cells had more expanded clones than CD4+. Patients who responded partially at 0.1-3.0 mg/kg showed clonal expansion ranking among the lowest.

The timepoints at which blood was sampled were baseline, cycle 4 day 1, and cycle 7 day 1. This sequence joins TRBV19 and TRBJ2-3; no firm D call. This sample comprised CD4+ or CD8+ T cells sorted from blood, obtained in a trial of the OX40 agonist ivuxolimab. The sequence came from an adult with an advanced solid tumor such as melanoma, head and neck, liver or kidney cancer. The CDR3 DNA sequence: TGTGCCAGTAGTCCGGCCGCGGCAGATACGCAGTATTTT. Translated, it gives CASSPAAADTQYF.